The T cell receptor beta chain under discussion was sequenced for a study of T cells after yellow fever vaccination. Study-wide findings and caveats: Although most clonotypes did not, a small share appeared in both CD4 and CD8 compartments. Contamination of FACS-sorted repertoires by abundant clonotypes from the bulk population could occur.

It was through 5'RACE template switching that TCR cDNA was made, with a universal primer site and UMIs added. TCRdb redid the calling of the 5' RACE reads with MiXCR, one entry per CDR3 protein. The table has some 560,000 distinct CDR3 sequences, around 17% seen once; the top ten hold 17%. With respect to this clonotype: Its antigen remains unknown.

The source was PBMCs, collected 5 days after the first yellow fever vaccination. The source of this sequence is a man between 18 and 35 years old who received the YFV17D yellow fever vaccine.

This CDR3 is CASSQSGVGETQYF. CDR3 nucleotide sequence: TGTGCCAGCAGCCAATCGGGGGTAGGAGAGACCCAGTACTTC. The V call is TRBV3-1, the J call TRBJ2-5, with a weak D call TRBD2 (6 bases). Trimming stripped 2 bases from V and 4 bases from J, with 11 bases between. Germline values: CDR1 LGHDT, CDR2 YNNKEL (reference sequence). The CDR3 consists of 14 residues.